In this sample, the clone carrying this T cell receptor (beta chain) turned up a few times. Deletions cut 2 bases from V and 4 bases from J, with 18 bases between. This CDR3 region has 17 residues. Looked up from germline, CDR1 is SGHTA and CDR2 is FQGNSA. MiXCR was run by TCRdb on the 5' RACE reads, yielding one entry per CDR3 protein. The sample has more than 400,000 distinct CDR3 sequences, 12% to 15% seen once. This entry belongs to a study of identical twins. The sample was also reused in another study, on yellow fever vaccine responses in identical twins.

The V gene is TRBV7-2, the J gene TRBJ1-5; D unclear. Sequencing input: CD4+ T cells sorted from blood. The TCR sequence derives from a woman younger than 30 in good health. In DNA form, the CDR3 reads TGTGCCAGCAGCTTAACGGCGGCTGTCCCCCTTAATCAGCCCCAGCATTTT. It encodes CASSLTAAVPLNQPQHF.